This TCR beta chain was retrieved from a study of blood T cell repertoires in COVID-19. Study information: COVID-19 samples collected from the United States, Italy and Spain covered acute and convalescent phases. From T cells, B-cell-depleted T cells, or PBMCs came the material, which was cDNA or gDNA.

Germline assignment: CDR1 MNHEY and CDR2 SVGEGT. The CDR3 is made up of 16 amino acids. J was trimmed by 8 bases and V by 5 bases; bases with no gene match: 12. Original data processing: Reference gene primers were amplified, and this amplification served to estimate nucleated cell counts. TCRdb's copy holds only in-frame clones and misses some; the assay was immunoSEQ multiplex PCR. For V, J and clone size, that table is used; D and trimming come from the DNA. The sample lists about 190,000 clones, around nine tenths occurring once. This clonotype was sampled from a young woman who had recovered from COVID-19. The rearrangement uses TRBV6-2 or TRBV6-3 and TRBJ1-4; 9 bases fit TRBD1. Sequenced material: peripheral blood. The chain's CDR3 is CASSHVPGTGIEKLFF. The CDR3 DNA is TGTGCCAGCAGTCATGTACCCGGGACAGGGATCGAAAAACTGTTTTTT.